Presented here are 6 T cell receptor beta chains from one specimen sequenced in a study of CD8+ T cells in alopecia areata. Treatment reported: oral pan-JAK inhibitor, 5-10 mg twice daily. In each case, RNA was isolated and then reverse transcribed into cDNA as the sequencing template. Data came from immunoSEQ multiplex PCR; TCRdb stores just in-frame clones and leaves some out. The sample yields 200,000 to 250,000 clones, over 40% seen once. Here the sequenced sample was CD4+ T cells sorted from blood, taken at approximately week 36, from a patient treated with tofacitinib. These receptors all come from a human donor with alopecia areata.

The chain has TRBV7-2 and TRBJ1-1; D possibly corresponds to TRBD1 (5 bases). Trimming cost V 3 bases and J 4 bases, with 12 bases left between them. The germline V gene has CDR1 SGHTA and CDR2 FQGNSA. The CDR3 contains 14 residues. CDR3 nucleotides: TGTGCCAGCAGCTTTCAAGCTGGGACCACTGAAGCTTTCTTT. It codes for CASSFQAGTTEAFF. Drawing the rest from reference TRBV7-2 and TRBJ1-1, the complete variable domain is GAGVSQSPSNKVTEKGKDVELRCDPISGHTALYWYRQSLGQGLEFLIYFQGNSAPDKSGLPSDRFSAERTGGSVSTLTIQRTQQEDSAVYLCASSFQAGTTEAFFGQGTRLTVV.

V is TRBV5-1 and J is TRBJ2-6; 8 bases match TRBD1. The junction had 6 bases not matched to a gene; V was cut back by 4 bases and J by 0 bases. This CDR3 contains 17 residues. The V gene's germline CDR1 is SGHRS and CDR2 YFSETQ. The CDR3, as DNA: TGCGCCAGCAGCCCCGGGACAGGATCCTCTGGGGCCAACGTCCTGACTTTC. It specifies CASSPGTGSSGANVLTF.

Ten or more counts support this clone. The chain couples TRBV29-1 to TRBJ2-7; D call uncertain. V lost 4 bases and J lost 3, with 13 bases in between. There are 13 residues in the CDR3. Germline CDR1 reads SQVTM; CDR2 reads ANQGSEA. The CDR3 coding sequence is TGCAGCGTTGTCCTCGTGGGGAACTACGAGCAGTACTTC. It specifies CSVVLVGNYEQYF.

This clone was found a few times. This chain links TRBV10-3 with TRBJ1-5; D not certain. Trimming took off 6 bases at V and 2 bases at J, with 8 bases between the two ends. This CDR3 is 13 amino acids long. CDR1 and CDR2 from the germline V gene are ENHRY and SYGVKD. In DNA, the CDR3 is TGTGCCATCAGGGGAGACGGCAATCAGCCCCAGCATTTT. It codes for CAIRGDGNQPQHF.

In this sample, this clone turned up a few times. Here the CDR3 DNA reads TGTGCCAGGTCAAATCGGGTGGACAAAAACATTCAGTACTTC. This translates into CARSNRVDKNIQYF. This sequence joins TRBV2 and TRBJ2-4; D unresolved. The germline V gene has CDR1 SNHLY and CDR2 FYNNEI. The CDR3 spans 14 residues. Trimming took off 9 bases at V and 3 bases at J, with 15 bases between the two ends.

The chain recombines TRBV5-1 with TRBJ2-5, with 8 bases that match TRBD2. The germline gives CDR1 SGHRS, CDR2 YFSETQ. With V trimmed by 2 bases and J by 5 bases, 5 bases remained unmatched. CDR3 length equals 14 residues. The DNA for the CDR3 is TGCGCCAGCAGCTTTTCGGGAGGGGAGGAGACCCAGTACTTC. Its protein is CASSFSGGEETQYF.